The entry below describes one T cell receptor beta chain. Its antigen is currently unknown. Second doses at about 4 or about 12 weeks were pooled. This entry is derived from a study of T cell responses to AZD1222 COVID-19 vaccine. The CDR3 is made up of 14 amino acids. Germline V gene sequence: CDR1 PRHDT, CDR2 FYEKMQ (reference sequence). V lost 5 bases to trimming and J lost 5 bases; unmatched junction nucleotides: 4. Overall study results and limits: Spike-specific TCR repertoires showed rising breadth and depth after two AZD1222 doses. The donors showed a predominance of white British ancestry and of females, with possible underestimation of clonal diversity.

Profiled with immunoSEQ multiplex PCR; TCRdb holds only in-frame clones, not every one. The data contain 100,000 to 150,000 clones, about 91% of them singletons. This chain links TRBV13 with TRBJ2-3; 10 nucleotides agree with TRBD2. Sequencing was performed on peripheral blood, taken 28 days after the second AZD1222 dose. This TCR derives from an adult who received the AZD1222 COVID-19 vaccine. The DNA of the CDR3 is TGTGCCAGCAGCATAGCGGGAGGTGTAGATACGCAGTATTTT. Translating gives CASSIAGGVDTQYF.